This is a list of T cell receptor beta chains from one sample in a study of CD8 T cells in Susac syndrome. TCRdb redid the calling of the immunoSEQ multiplex PCR reads with MiXCR, one entry per CDR3 protein. The sample includes nearly 200,000 distinct CDR3 sequences, roughly 96% seen only once; the top ten take roughly 0.088%. The sample consisted of CD4+ T cells from PBMCs. These TCRs come from a human donor with multiple sclerosis. CDR3s include the opening cysteine and the closing phenylalanine or tryptophan. D genes are given only for firm matches. Part of the rows lack a size; the others show once, few, many or a class for expanded clones.

TRBJ1-1	-	14	TRBV24-1	-	CAAERWVEATEAFF	TGTGCCGCTGAGAGGTGGGTTGAGGCCACTGAAGCTTTCTTT
TRBJ2-7	-	12	TRBV29-1	-	CSVDSGPYEQYF	TGCAGCGTTGACAGTGGACCCTACGAGCAGTACTTC
TRBJ2-5	-	14	TRBV9	-	CASSFGLSGETQYF	TGTGCCAGCAGCTTCGGACTATCGGGCGAGACCCAGTACTTC
TRBJ2-5	-	14	TRBV19	-	CASSDRYPGETQYF	TGTGCCAGTAGTGACAGGTATCCCGGGGAGACCCAGTACTTC
TRBJ2-7	-	14	TRBV12-3/TRBV12-4	-	CASSPGLLSYEQYF	TGTGCCAGCAGTCCGGGACTTCTCTCCTACGAGCAGTACTTC
TRBJ1-4	-	11	TRBV30	-	CAWRTVGRLFF	TGTGCCTGGAGGACGGTTGGACGACTGTTTTTT
TRBJ2-5	-	13	TRBV12-3/TRBV12-4	-	CASSSQVRETQYF	TGTGCCAGCAGTTCCCAGGTACGGGAGACCCAGTACTTC
TRBJ1-1	-	13	TRBV18	-	CASSPGADTEAFF	TGTGCCAGCTCACCCGGTGCGGACACTGAAGCTTTCTTT
TRBJ2-4	TRBD2	17	TRBV12-3/TRBV12-4	-	CASSFSQREGLKNIQYF	TGTGCCAGCAGTTTCTCGCAGCGGGAGGGCCTCAAAAACATTCAGTACTTC
TRBJ2-4	-	15	TRBV5-1	-	CASSWGPLAKNIQYF	TGCGCCAGCAGCTGGGGGCCTTTAGCCAAAAACATTCAGTACTTC
TRBJ2-7	-	11	TRBV30	-	CAWTIFNEQYF	TGTGCCTGGACTATTTTCAACGAGCAGTACTTC
TRBJ2-3	-	14	TRBV14	-	CASSQGLLTDTQYF	TGTGCCAGCAGCCAAGGACTGCTCACAGATACGCAGTATTTT
TRBJ2-3	-	11	TRBV29-1	-	CSVARADTQYF	TGCAGCGTTGCCAGGGCGGATACGCAGTATTTT
TRBJ2-1	TRBD2	18	TRBV27	-	CASSSSQGPGTSSREQFF	TGTGCCAGCAGTTCTTCCCAGGGCCCCGGGACTAGCAGCCGCGAGCAGTTCTTC
TRBJ2-1	-	11	TRBV30	-	CAWIGGREQFF	TGTGCCTGGATCGGGGGTAGGGAGCAGTTCTTC
TRBJ2-2	TRBD1	13	TRBV29-1	once	CSVRDRYTGELFF	TGCAGCGTCCGGGACAGATACACCGGGGAGCTGTTTTTT
TRBJ2-1	-	12	TRBV12-3/TRBV12-4	once	CASSFKRNEQFF	TGTGCCAGCAGTTTTAAGAGGAATGAGCAGTTCTTC
TRBJ2-3	-	14	TRBV12-3/TRBV12-4	-	CASSTGLSTDTQYF	TGTGCCAGCAGTACCGGGTTGAGCACAGATACGCAGTATTTT
TRBJ1-1	-	14	TRBV7-3	once	CASSSNTGNTEAFF	TGTGCCAGCAGCTCCAATACAGGGAACACTGAAGCTTTCTTT
TRBJ1-2	-	15	TRBV12-3/TRBV12-4	-	CASSYRFLREYGYTF	TGTGCCAGCAGTTACAGGTTCTTGCGGGAATATGGCTACACCTTC
TRBJ2-1	-	13	TRBV3-1	-	CASSLDSRNEQFF	TGTGCCAGCAGCCTAGACAGTCGCAATGAGCAGTTCTTC
TRBJ2-3	-	12	TRBV20-1	-	CSAGRGPDTQYF	TGCAGTGCCGGAAGGGGACCAGATACGCAGTATTTT
TRBJ1-2	TRBD1	13	TRBV20-1	-	CSAPDRGGGGYTF	TGCAGTGCACCGGACAGGGGAGGCGGTGGCTACACCTTC
TRBJ1-5	-	16	TRBV6-1	once	CASSVRDINSNQPQHF	TGTGCCAGCAGTGTCCGGGACATAAATAGCAATCAGCCCCAGCATTTT
TRBJ2-1	TRBD2	16	TRBV12-3/TRBV12-4	-	CASSLAGTSGRSTQFF	TGTGCCAGCAGTTTAGCTGGGACTAGCGGGAGAAGTACGCAGTTCTTC
TRBJ1-1	-	14	TRBV12-3/TRBV12-4	-	CATSSRTQGVLAFF	TGTGCCACTTCATCACGAACCCAGGGCGTATTAGCTTTCTTT
TRBJ2-5	-	12	TRBV6-1	-	CASFAVQETQYF	TGTGCCAGCTTTGCCGTCCAAGAGACCCAGTACTTC
TRBJ2-1	-	15	TRBV20-1	-	CSAIVGLRKRDEQFF	TGCAGTGCTATTGTGGGACTCCGAAAGAGGGATGAGCAGTTCTTC
TRBJ2-1	TRBD2	14	TRBV4-2	-	CASSQGTSGSVQFF	TGTGCCAGCAGCCAAGGGACTAGCGGGAGTGTGCAGTTCTTC
TRBJ2-3	-	14	TRBV27	-	CASGGHSYPNTQYF	TGTGCCAGCGGCGGACATTCCTACCCTAATACGCAGTATTTT
TRBJ2-7	TRBD2	15	TRBV20-1	-	CSARGERERLYEQYF	TGCAGTGCTAGAGGGGAGCGGGAAAGGTTATACGAGCAGTACTTC
TRBJ2-1	-	12	TRBV24-1	-	CATSDQFNEQFF	TGTGCCACCAGTGATCAATTTAATGAGCAGTTCTTC
TRBJ2-7	TRBD2	15	TRBV2	-	CASGVAGAWLYEQYF	TGTGCCAGCGGAGTAGCGGGAGCCTGGCTATACGAGCAGTACTTC
TRBJ2-1	TRBD2	16	TRBV20-1	-	CSARASGGYSYNEQFF	TGCAGTGCTAGAGCTAGCGGGGGCTACTCCTACAATGAGCAGTTCTTC
TRBJ2-5	-	14	TRBV24-1	-	CATSDSVSQETQYF	TGTGCCACCAGTGATTCAGTGAGCCAAGAGACCCAGTACTTC
TRBJ2-7	TRBD1	14	TRBV7-3	-	CASSFGQGNDEQYF	TGTGCCAGCAGCTTCGGACAGGGTAACGACGAGCAGTACTTC
TRBJ1-2	-	15	TRBV11-2	-	CASSRLAGGNYGYTF	TGTGCCAGCAGCCGGCTAGCGGGGGGAAACTATGGCTACACCTTC
TRBJ2-1	-	13	TRBV6-5	-	CASSLQKFHEQFF	TGTGCCAGCAGTCTTCAGAAGTTCCATGAGCAGTTCTTC
TRBJ1-4	-	13	TRBV30	-	CAWSVGGGEKLFF	TGTGCCTGGAGTGTAGGAGGCGGCGAAAAACTGTTTTTT
TRBJ1-2	-	14	TRBV30	-	CAWSVRGLPYGYTF	TGTGCCTGGAGTGTACGGGGGTTACCCTATGGCTACACCTTC
TRBJ2-1	-	13	TRBV24-1	-	CATSDSLRGEQFF	TGTGCCACCAGTGACTCCCTGAGAGGCGAGCAGTTCTTC
TRBJ1-2	TRBD1	16	TRBV29-1	-	CSVDLGQGAANYGYTF	TGCAGCGTTGATCTAGGACAGGGGGCGGCTAACTATGGCTACACCTTC
TRBJ2-7	-	14	TRBV20-1	-	CSARDPQGPGEQYF	TGCAGTGCTAGAGACCCGCAGGGGCCGGGTGAGCAGTACTTC
TRBJ2-1	-	12	TRBV20-1	-	CSASVGDELQFF	TGCAGTGCTAGTGTCGGGGACGAGCTACAGTTCTTC
TRBJ1-5	-	13	TRBV20-1	-	CSAPTGSNQPQHF	TGCAGTGCGCCGACAGGTAGCAATCAGCCCCAGCATTTT
TRBJ2-5	TRBD2	16	TRBV11-3	-	CASSLGGRGAIETQYF	TGTGCCAGCAGCTTGGGCGGGAGAGGGGCTATAGAGACCCAGTACTTC
TRBJ2-3	TRBD2	16	TRBV9	once	CASSARTSGGVDTQYF	TGTGCCAGCAGCGCACGGACTAGCGGGGGGGTAGATACGCAGTATTTT
TRBJ1-2	-	13	TRBV29-1	once	CSVEDGAGARYTF	TGCAGCGTTGAAGATGGAGCGGGGGCCCGCTACACCTTC
TRBJ2-1	-	16	TRBV7-3	-	CASSLLGVSSYNEQFF	TGTGCCAGCAGCTTGTTAGGGGTGAGCTCCTACAATGAGCAGTTCTTC
TRBJ2-7	-	13	TRBV7-9	-	CASRGGANYEQYF	TGTGCCAGCAGAGGCGGGGCAAACTACGAGCAGTACTTC
TRBJ1-5	TRBD1	14	TRBV29-1	-	CSAAGQGGNQPQHF	TGCAGCGCCGCCGGACAGGGAGGAAATCAGCCCCAGCATTTT
TRBJ1-1	-	17	TRBV12-3/TRBV12-4	-	CASSPTGRPRGNTEAFF	TGTGCCAGCAGCCCTACAGGACGGCCTCGGGGGAACACTGAAGCTTTCTTT
TRBJ2-1	-	14	TRBV13	-	CASSPLGRYNEQFF	TGTGCCAGCAGCCCCCTTGGGAGATACAATGAGCAGTTCTTC
TRBJ1-2	TRBD1	16	TRBV25-1	-	CASSPHRQGVRYGYTF	TGTGCCAGCAGCCCCCATAGACAGGGGGTTCGGTATGGCTACACCTTC
TRBJ2-2	-	15	TRBV12-3/TRBV12-4	-	CASRPRAGWPGELFF	TGTGCCAGCAGGCCCAGGGCGGGGTGGCCCGGGGAGCTGTTTTTT
TRBJ1-3	-	14	TRBV20-1	-	CSASRMPPGNTIYF	TGCAGTGCTAGCCGGATGCCACCTGGAAACACCATATATTTT
TRBJ1-1	-	14	TRBV5-4	-	CASSLDSQSTEAFF	TGTGCCAGCAGCTTGGACAGCCAGAGCACTGAAGCTTTCTTT
TRBJ2-4	-	13	TRBV2	-	CASTAGAKNIQYF	TGTGCCAGCACGGCAGGGGCCAAAAACATTCAGTACTTC
TRBJ2-3	-	14	TRBV6-5	once	CASSYSNREDTQYF	TGTGCCAGCAGTTACTCGAACAGGGAAGATACGCAGTATTTT